The clone carrying this T cell receptor (beta chain) was observed a handful of times. An end of the junction differs from the germline gene, which may be a read error. This entry belongs to a study of cytomegalovirus exposure and HLA in healthy donors. 13 Jbeta primers and 60 Vbeta primers were used for the PCR. Sequencing was performed with immunoSEQ multiplex PCR; in TCRdb, only in-frame clones are kept and a portion is missing. Found here are 50,000 to 70,000 clones, 65% to 85% of them singletons; the top ten hold more than 2.5%. Looked up from germline, CDR1 is SGHRS and CDR2 is YFSETQ. This CDR3 spans 17 amino acids.

The receptor was isolated from a female donor in good health and CMV-seronegative. The chain joins TRBV5-1 to TRBJ2-3; D is possibly TRBD2 (6 bases). The sequencing sample was made of PBMCs. The CDR3 reads CAISLVGGDGPKDTQYF. CDR3 DNA: TGCGCCATCAGCTTGGTCGGGGGAGACGGTCCCAAAGATACGCAGTATTTT.